This T cell receptor beta chain was identified during a study of blood T cell repertoires in COVID-19. Study-level information: PBMCs, B-cell-depleted T cells, or T cells provided the cDNA or gDNA that made up the material.

Method: immunoSEQ multiplex PCR; TCRdb's copy keeps in-frame clones and lacks some. The sample has around 200,000 clones, about 85% seen once; the top ten hold approximately 1.1%. The CDR3 is 15 amino acids. Germline lookup yields CDR1 MNHEY and CDR2 SVGEGT. V was shortened by 2 bases and J by 2 bases, with 10 bases between the two germline ends. This sequence was found in a man aged 25 to 45 with acute or convalescent COVID-19. The rearrangement links TRBV6-2 or TRBV6-3 to TRBJ1-5, with unresolved D. The material sequenced was peripheral blood. The CDR3 DNA sequence: TGTGCCAGCAGTTACAATTGGCGGGGCAATCAGCCCCAGCATTTT. It is translated as CASSYNWRGNQPQHF.